This T cell receptor (beta chain) is from a study of OX40 agonist ivuxolimab in advanced cancers. The germline V and J ends were trimmed by 5 bases and 7 bases, with 15 bases remaining between them. The germline CDR1 and CDR2 sequences are SEHNR and FQNEAQ (reference sequence). The CDR3 is 14 residues long. The protocol was immunoSEQ multiplex PCR, while the TCRdb copy is restricted to in-frame clones and leaves out a portion. The table includes 60,000 to 85,000 clones, 85% to 95% detected once. The sample here was CD4+ or CD8+ T cells sorted from blood, taken in a trial of the OX40 agonist ivuxolimab. The chain combines TRBV7-9 with TRBJ1-5, with D possibly matching TRBD1 (6 bases). This receptor was taken from an adult with an advanced solid tumor such as melanoma, head and neck, liver or kidney cancer. The DNA of the CDR3 is TGTGCCAGCAGCCAAGGGGGAGAGGGGCAGCCCCAGCATTTT. Protein sequence: CASSQGGEGQPQHF.